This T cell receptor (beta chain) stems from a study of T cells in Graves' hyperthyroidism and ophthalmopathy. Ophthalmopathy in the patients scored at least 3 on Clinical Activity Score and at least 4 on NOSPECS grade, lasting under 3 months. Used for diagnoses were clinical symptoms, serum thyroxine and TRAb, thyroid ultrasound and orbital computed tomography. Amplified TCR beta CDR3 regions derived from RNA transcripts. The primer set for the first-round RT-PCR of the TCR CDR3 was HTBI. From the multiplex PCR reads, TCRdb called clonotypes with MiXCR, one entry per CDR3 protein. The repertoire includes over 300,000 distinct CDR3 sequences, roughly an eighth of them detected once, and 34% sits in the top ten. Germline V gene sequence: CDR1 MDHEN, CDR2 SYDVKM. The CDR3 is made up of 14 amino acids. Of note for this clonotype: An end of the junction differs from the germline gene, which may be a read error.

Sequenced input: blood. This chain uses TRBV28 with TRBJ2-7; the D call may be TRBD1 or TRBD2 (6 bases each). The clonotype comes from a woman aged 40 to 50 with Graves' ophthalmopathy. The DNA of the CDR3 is TGCGCCAGCAGTTTACCAGGGGAGGCCTACGAGCAGTACTTC. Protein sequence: CASSLPGEAYEQYF.